One sample yielded the 27 T cell receptor beta chains listed below, sequenced in a study of T cell responses to AZD1222 COVID-19 vaccine. The protocol was immunoSEQ multiplex PCR, while the TCRdb copy is restricted to in-frame clones and leaves out a portion. Seen here are some 130,000 clones, 80% to 90% observed once, and the top ten hold under 2%. The starting material was peripheral blood, obtained on day 0 of AZD1222 vaccination. Receptor source: an adult in good health.

The chain combines TRBV7-2 with TRBJ2-5; D not resolved. This CDR3 spans 13 amino acids. Per germline, CDR1 SGHTA and CDR2 FQGNSA. V was cut by 5 bases and J by 5 bases, with 12 bases left in between. The CDR3 loop reads CASSVTSGETQYF. For the CDR3, the DNA is TGTGCCAGCAGCGTCACATCCGGCGAGACCCAGTACTTC.

This clone came up once. The gene calls are TRBV6-1 and TRBJ1-5, with 8 bases fitting TRBD1. V lost 4 bases, J lost 2 bases, and 10 bases stayed unmatched. Germline values: CDR1 MNHNS, CDR2 SASEGT. The CDR3 runs 17 residues. In DNA form, the CDR3 reads TGTGCCAGCAGTGGTCAGGGGGCGGCGACGGGCAATCAGCCCCAGCATTTT. Translating it yields CASSGQGAATGNQPQHF.

This chain uses TRBV9 with TRBJ1-2; 10 nucleotides agree with TRBD1. V shed 4 bases, J shed 6 bases, and the junction held 12 bases outside the gene matches. Germline lookup yields CDR1 SGDLS and CDR2 YYNGEE. The CDR3 sequence is 16 residues long. The CDR3, as DNA: TGTGCCAGCAGCCCAAGGTTGGGGACAGGGGTCAATGGCTACACCTTC. Translating gives CASSPRLGTGVNGYTF.

This clone was picked up a small number of times. V and J are TRBV2 and TRBJ1-1; possibly TRBD1 for D (5 bases). The germline V gene has CDR1 SNHLY and CDR2 FYNNEI. The germline V and J ends were trimmed by 7 bases and 1 base, with 13 bases remaining between them. This CDR3 contains 14 residues. In DNA, the CDR3 is TGTGCCAGCAACTGGGCGACAGAGAACACTGAAGCTTTCTTT. Its translation: CASNWATENTEAFF.

The rearrangement joins TRBV6-5 to TRBJ2-1, with D possibly being TRBD1 (7 bases). The CDR3 length is 13 residues. Germline assignment: CDR1 MNHEY and CDR2 SVGAGI. Trimming cost V 8 bases and J 7 bases, with 15 bases left between them. The CDR3 spells CASRREQGNEQFF. The CDR3 DNA sequence: TGTGCCAGCCGGAGGGAACAGGGGAATGAGCAGTTCTTC.

This clone was found once. The genes are TRBV27 and TRBJ1-1; TRBD1 matches 10 bases. This CDR3 spans 14 amino acids. Germline assignment: CDR1 MNHEY and CDR2 SMNVEV (reference sequence). The junction had 7 bases not matched to a gene; V was cut back by 5 bases and J by 7 bases. CDR3 nucleotide sequence: TGTGCCAGCAGTGCGGGAGGACAGGGGGTTGAAGCTTTCTTT. This translates into CASSAGGQGVEAFF.

The genes are TRBV11-2 and TRBJ1-1; D gene unclear. CDR1 SGHAT and CDR2 FQNNGV come from the germline V gene. V was shortened by 5 bases and J by 6 bases, with 13 bases between the two germline ends. This CDR3 has 13 residues. The CDR3: CASSGSWVSEAFF. Written as DNA, the CDR3 is TGTGCCAGCAGCGGCTCCTGGGTTTCTGAAGCTTTCTTT.

This clone appeared once. The J gene is TRBJ2-1, the V gene TRBV27; weak D call: TRBD1 (6 bases). V lost 8 bases, J lost 4 bases, and 18 bases lay in between. CDR3 length: 15 residues. The V gene's germline CDR1 is MNHEY and CDR2 SMNVEV (reference sequence). In DNA, the CDR3 is TGTGCCAGCTTTGCACGGACCAGGGGTTACAATGAGCAGTTCTTC. This gives the protein CASFARTRGYNEQFF.

The V call is TRBV19, the J call TRBJ1-5, with D perhaps TRBD1 (5 bases). The germline gives CDR1 LNHDA, CDR2 SQIVND (reference sequence). The V and J ends lost 7 bases and 5 bases respectively, with 12 bases between them. There are 13 residues in the CDR3. The CDR3 DNA reads TGTGCCAGTACCGGGGCAGGGTATCAGCCCCAGCATTTT. Encoded protein: CASTGAGYQPQHF.

The chain links TRBV18 to TRBJ1-5; the D is unclear. The germline CDR1 and CDR2 sequences are KGHSH and LQKENI. CDR3 length: 13 residues. Trimming left V 3 bases short and J 2 bases short, with 5 bases between. This CDR3 reads CASSPSGNQPQHF. The CDR3 DNA is TGTGCCAGCTCACCTTCAGGCAATCAGCCCCAGCATTTT. Filled out from reference TRBV18 and TRBJ1-5, the complete variable domain reads NAGVMQNPRHLVRRRGQEARLRCSPMKGHSHVYWYRQLPEEGLKFMVYLQKENIIDESGMPKERFSAEFPKEGPSILRIQQVVRGDSAAYFCASSPSGNQPQHFGDGTRLSIL.

V is TRBV3-1 (or the pseudogene TRBV3-2) and J is TRBJ1-2, with D possibly TRBD1 on 5 matching bases. V was cut by 1 base and J by 8 bases, with 14 bases left in between. The length of the CDR3 is 14 residues. The germline V gene has CDR1 LGHDT and CDR2 YNNKEL (reference sequence). Here the CDR3 reads CASSQGFQGLGYTF. The CDR3 DNA follows: TGTGCCAGCAGCCAAGGATTCCAGGGTTTGGGCTACACCTTC.

The chain couples TRBV4-2 to TRBJ2-3; no clear D. The CDR3 spans 13 residues. Germline V gene data show CDR1 as LGHNA and CDR2 as YNFKEQ. V was shortened by 2 bases and J by 6 bases, with 9 bases between the two germline ends. The CDR3 region is CASSQLTGDTQYF. CDR3 nucleotide sequence: TGTGCCAGCAGCCAACTGACTGGGGATACGCAGTATTTT.

This chain links TRBV4-1 with TRBJ2-1; D ambiguous. The CDR3 is made up of 14 amino acids. V was pared by 0 bases and J by 7 bases, with 10 bases between. Germline V gene data show CDR1 as MGHRA and CDR2 as YSYEKL. CDR3 bases: TGCGCCAGCAGCCAAGATCCGGGTCCAAATGAGCAGTTCTTC. Translated: CASSQDPGPNEQFF.

The chain employs TRBV29-1 and TRBJ2-7; 7 nucleotides line up with TRBD2. Germline CDR1 SQVTM, CDR2 ANQGSEA. The CDR3 loop spans 14 amino acids. V was clipped by 3 bases and J by 3 bases; unmatched bases: 8. CDR3 DNA sequence: TGCAGCGTTGATTTGGCGGGAGTAAGCTACGAGCAGTACTTC. It is translated as CSVDLAGVSYEQYF.

The chain links TRBV30 to TRBJ1-1; D is perhaps TRBD1 (5 bases). Germline CDR1 GTSNPN, CDR2 SVGIG (reference sequence). Trimming removed 0 bases from V and 1 base from J, with 12 bases in between. The CDR3 has 15 residues. The CDR3 sequence is CAWSVTAGRNTEAFF. The DNA for the CDR3 is TGTGCCTGGAGTGTAACGGCAGGGAGGAACACTGAAGCTTTCTTT.

The chain couples TRBV9 to TRBJ2-7, with D perhaps matching TRBD1 (5 bases). The length of the CDR3 is 14 residues. CDR1 is SGDLS, CDR2 YYNGEE, per germline. V was clipped by 0 bases and J by 4 bases, with 11 bases between them. Here the CDR3 DNA reads TGTGCCAGCAGCGTAGAATCAGGGCCATACGAGCAGTACTTC. This translates into CASSVESGPYEQYF.

The chain has TRBV24-1 and TRBJ2-2; no reliable D call. There are 15 residues in the CDR3. Trimming left V 4 bases short and J 3 bases short, with 11 bases between. The germline V gene encodes CDR1 KGHDR and CDR2 SFDVKD. The CDR3 loop is CATSDIARDTGELFF. The CDR3 nucleotides read TGTGCCACCAGTGACATTGCCCGGGACACCGGGGAGCTGTTTTTT.

The chain has TRBV12-3 or TRBV12-4 and TRBJ1-4; the D is unclear. This CDR3 is 13 amino acids long. Trimming stripped 2 bases from V and 5 bases from J, with 6 bases between. CDR3 in DNA: TGTGCCAGCAGTTTAACGGAGAATGAAAAACTGTTTTTT. Residues: CASSLTENEKLFF.

This chain uses TRBV14 with TRBJ1-2; D perhaps matches TRBD1 (6 bases). Germline V gene lookup returns CDR1 SGHDN and CDR2 FVKESK. V lost 4 bases to trimming and J lost 3 bases, with 21 bases between them. The CDR3 is 17 residues long. DNA of the CDR3: TGTGCCAGCAGCCTCCGATTGGCGGGGGGCGCAGACTATGGCTACACCTTC. Translation: CASSLRLAGGADYGYTF. Looking up the rest from reference TRBV14 and TRBJ1-2 gives the full variable domain: EAGVTQFPSHSVIEKGQTVTLRCDPISGHDNLYWYRRVMGKEIKFLLHFVKESKQDESGMPNNRFLAERTGGTYSTLKVQPAELEDSGVYFCASSLRLAGGADYGYTFGSGTRLTVV.

This chain uses TRBV27 with TRBJ1-2; tentatively, D is TRBD1 (6 bases). CDR1 is MNHEY, CDR2 SMNVEV, per germline (reference sequence). V was trimmed by 0 bases and J by 4 bases, leaving 12 bases between them. This CDR3 is built from 15 residues. CDR3 coding DNA: TGTGCCAGCAGTTTATCTTTCGGCAGGGGCTATGGCTACACCTTC. Its translation is CASSLSFGRGYGYTF.

V is TRBV7-2 and J is TRBJ2-7; 8 bases match TRBD1. CDR3 length: 15 amino acids. Germline CDR1 reads SGHTA; CDR2 reads FQGNSA. V lost 3 bases and J lost 3; bases outside the gene matches: 7. In DNA, the CDR3 is TGTGCCAGCAGCTTGGGAGGACAGGGACTCTACGAGCAGTACTTC. Translation gives CASSLGGQGLYEQYF.

The chain recombines TRBV11-2 with TRBJ2-1, with 10 bases aligning to TRBD2. The CDR3 is 17 amino acids. Germline V gives CDR1 SGHAT, CDR2 FQNNGV. The V segment lost 3 bases and the J segment 1 base; nucleotides outside the gene matches: 6. DNA of the CDR3: TGTGCCAGCAGCTTTGCTGGACTAGCGGATTCCTACAATGAGCAGTTCTTC. Translation gives CASSFAGLADSYNEQFF.

The chain employs TRBV6-1 and TRBJ2-5; a possible D gene is TRBD2 (6 bases). The CDR3 spans 15 residues. Germline loops: CDR1 MNHNS, CDR2 SASEGT. V lost 3 bases, J lost 5 bases, and 16 bases lay in between. For the CDR3, the DNA is TGTGCCAGCAGTGATAAGGGACTCCGACACGAGACCCAGTACTTC. This sequence encodes CASSDKGLRHETQYF.

J is TRBJ2-5 and V is TRBV10-3; perhaps TRBD2 as D (5 bases). V lost 3 bases, J lost 1 base, and 15 bases lay in between. CDR1 and CDR2 (germline): ENHRY, SYGVKD. The CDR3 is 16 residues long. In DNA form, the CDR3 reads TGTGCCATCAGTGAACGAGGGCCAAGGGCCCAAGAGACCCAGTACTTC. It specifies CAISERGPRAQETQYF.

The rearrangement uses TRBV19 and TRBJ1-3; D is uncertain. Germline V gene data show CDR1 as LNHDA and CDR2 as SQIVND (reference sequence). V dropped 4 bases and J dropped 3 bases, with 10 bases sitting between them. The CDR3 covers 14 residues. CDR3 nucleotides: TGTGCCAGTAGTAATGCGGGGTATGGAAACACCATATATTTT. This codes for CASSNAGYGNTIYF.

J is TRBJ2-1 and V is TRBV5-1, with TRBD1 as a possible D gene (6 bases). Trimming shortened V by 0 bases and J by 6 bases, and 7 bases separated the two germline ends. This CDR3 region has 13 residues. Germline V CDR1 and CDR2: SGHRS, YFSETQ. For the CDR3, the DNA is TGCGCCAGCAGCTTGGAAGGGGGCAATGAGCAGTTCTTC. This encodes CASSLEGGNEQFF. Combining the CDR3 with reference TRBV5-1 and TRBJ2-1 gives the whole variable domain KAGVTQTPRYLIKTRGQQVTLSCSPISGHRSVSWYQQTPGQGLQFLFEYFSETQRNKGNFPGRFSGRQFSNSRSEMNVSTLELGDSALYLCASSLEGGNEQFFGPGTRLTVL.

The CDR3, as DNA: TGCAGCGTTGGAGGCGGGTTTCGGTTCTTC. Protein: CSVGGGFRFF. The V gene is TRBV29-1, the J gene TRBJ2-1, with D possibly being TRBD2 (5 bases). CDR3 length: 10 residues. The germline V gene has CDR1 SQVTM and CDR2 ANQGSEA. The V end lost 4 bases, the J end lost 15 bases, and 13 bases lay between the germline ends.